The 17 T cell receptor beta chains below were found in one sample sequenced in a study of blood T cells in healthy people across ages. A second PCR, run for about 6 to 11 cycles, used a sample-barcoded 5' primer plus a J-beta primer mix. Using its own MiXCR run on the 5' RACE reads, TCRdb lists one record per CDR3 protein. The sample has roughly 800,000 distinct CDR3 sequences, nearly 60% seen once. Sequences were obtained from blood. The source of these receptors is a man aged 30 to 39 in good health.

CDR3 nucleotide sequence: TGCGCCAGCAGCGGGGGACAGGGATCCTCTGGAAACACCATATATTTT. Translating gives CASSGGQGSSGNTIYF. This sequence joins TRBV5-1 and TRBJ1-3; 9 bases align to TRBD1. Germline CDR1 is SGHRS and CDR2 is YFSETQ. V dropped 4 bases and J dropped 0; count of bases not matched to a gene: 5. The length of the CDR3 is 16 residues.

The chain joins TRBV6-6 to TRBJ1-4; 10 bases align to TRBD1. The CDR3 has 15 amino acids. In germline, CDR1 is MNHNY, CDR2 SVGAGI (reference sequence). Trimming cost V 2 bases and J 5 bases; bases outside gene matches: 2. The CDR3 DNA reads as TGTGCCAGCAGTTACAAGGGACAGGGGAATGAAAAACTGTTTTTT. This encodes CASSYKGQGNEKLFF.

V and J are TRBV7-2 and TRBJ1-4, with unresolved D. The V end lost 1 base, the J end lost 7 bases, and 13 bases lay between the germline ends. This CDR3 contains 15 residues. From germline, CDR1 is SGHTA and CDR2 FQGNSA. The CDR3 DNA is TGTGCCAGCAGCTTAGGCGGGAACCCTGGTGAAAAACTGTTTTTT. Residues: CASSLGGNPGEKLFF.

The chain recombines TRBV25-1 with TRBJ2-5, with 7 nucleotides matching TRBD2. Germline assignment: CDR1 MGHDK and CDR2 SYGVNS. With V trimmed by 4 bases and J by 11 bases, 10 bases remained unmatched. The CDR3 runs 13 residues. The chain's CDR3 is CASSASGGNEQYF. The CDR3 DNA sequence: TGTGCCAGCAGTGCATCCGGGGGGAATGAGCAGTACTTC.

There are a few counts of this clonotype. Because the CDR3's place on the DNA is in doubt, the DNA is left out and the CDR3 is given as listed by TCRdb. The chain combines TRBV27 with TRBJ1-2. The CDR3 spans 14 amino acids, including both terminal residues. CDR1 and CDR2 from the germline V gene are MNHEY and SMNVEV (reference sequence). CDR3 sequence reads: CASSSSTSNYGYTF.

This rearrangement joins TRBV7-7 to TRBJ2-6, with D uncertain. CDR1 SSHAT and CDR2 FNYEAQ come from the germline V gene (reference sequence). V lost 0 bases and J lost 2, with 8 bases in between. CDR3 size: 16 residues. The CDR3 reads CASSLAIVPGANVLTF. CDR3 sequence (DNA): TGTGCCAGCAGCTTAGCTATCGTGCCTGGGGCCAACGTCCTGACTTTC. The whole variable domain, remainder taken from reference TRBV7-7 and TRBJ2-6, is GAGVSQSPRYKVTKRGQDVTLRCDPISSHATLYWYQQALGQGPEFLTYFNYEAQPDKSGLPSDRFSAERPEGSISTLTIQRTEQRDSAMYRCASSLAIVPGANVLTFGAGSRLTVL.

This clonotype was seen a few times. This chain connects TRBV10-3 to TRBJ2-7, with a weak D call TRBD1 (5 bases). The V and J ends lost 0 bases and 3 bases respectively, with 21 bases between them. CDR1 and CDR2 (germline): ENHRY, SYGVKD. The CDR3 spans 18 residues. The CDR3 loop is CAISESRVPAGRDYEQYF. CDR3 nucleotides: TGTGCCATCAGTGAGTCGAGAGTGCCGGCAGGGCGCGACTACGAGCAGTACTTC.

This clonotype was seen only a few times. The chain combines TRBV5-5 with TRBJ2-1; 7 bases match TRBD2. The CDR3 is 14 residues long. The trim removed 4 bases at V and 6 bases at J, leaving 7 bases unmatched. Looked up from germline, CDR1 is SGHKS and CDR2 is YYEKEE (reference sequence). For the CDR3, the DNA is TGTGCCAGCAGCGGACTAGGGTCGGTCAATGAGCAGTTCTTC. It specifies CASSGLGSVNEQFF. The full variable domain, its missing parts supplied by reference TRBV5-5 and TRBJ2-1, is DAGVTQSPTHLIKTRGQQVTLRCSPISGHKSVSWYQQVLGQGPQFIFQYYEKEERGRGNFPDRFSARQFPNYSSELNVNALLLGDSALYLCASSGLGSVNEQFFGPGTRLTVL.

A few counts support this clonotype. The chain is built from TRBV7-6 and TRBJ2-5; possibly TRBD1 or TRBD2 for D (6 bases each). Trimming took off 1 base at V and 4 bases at J, with 10 bases between the two ends. Germline-derived CDR1 and CDR2 are SGHVS and FNYEAQ. The CDR3 sequence is 14 residues long. The CDR3 loop is CASSLEGGGETQYF. The CDR3, as DNA: TGTGCCAGCAGCTTAGAAGGGGGAGGAGAGACCCAGTACTTC.

The chain has TRBV2 and TRBJ1-5; D not certain. Germline loops: CDR1 SNHLY, CDR2 FYNNEI. The CDR3 totals 14 residues. The V end lost 4 bases, the J end lost 5 bases, and 12 bases lay between the germline ends. For the CDR3, the DNA is TGTGCCAGCAGTGTTTGGGCTGACGATCAGCCCCAGCATTTT. Translated: CASSVWADDQPQHF. The variable domain in full, completed from reference TRBV2 and TRBJ1-5, reads EPEVTQTPSHQVTQMGQEVILRCVPISNHLYFYWYRQILGQKVEFLVSFYNNEISEKSEIFDDQFSVERPDGSNFTLKIRSTKLEDSAMYFCASSVWADDQPQHFGDGTRLSIL.

The chain has TRBV6-5 and TRBJ2-5; D is unclear. The germline V gene encodes CDR1 MNHEY and CDR2 SVGAGI. Trimming left V 3 bases short and J 5 bases short, with 13 bases between. CDR3 length equals 14 residues. The CDR3: CASSYLASRETQYF. The CDR3 region has the DNA TGTGCCAGCAGTTATCTGGCTAGTCGGGAGACCCAGTACTTC.

The rearrangement joins TRBV29-1 to TRBJ2-7, with D perhaps given as TRBD1 or TRBD2 (6 bases each). Germline CDR1 is SQVTM and CDR2 is ANQGSEA. The CDR3 sequence is 12 residues long. Trimming removed 6 bases from V and 7 bases from J, with 16 bases in between. The CDR3 reads CSVDGGGGEQYF. The CDR3 nucleotides are TGCAGCGTGGATGGTGGAGGGGGGGAGCAGTACTTC.

A few counts support this clonotype. The chain joins TRBV4-2 to TRBJ1-1; D perhaps matches TRBD1 (5 bases). The CDR3 sequence is 14 residues long. Looked up from germline, CDR1 is LGHNA and CDR2 is YNFKEQ. Trimming took 6 bases from V and 0 from J, leaving 11 bases between them. CDR3 in DNA: TGTGCCAGCAGTCCAGGGACGTTGAACACTGAAGCTTTCTTT. This sequence encodes CASSPGTLNTEAFF.

The rearrangement uses TRBV21-1 and TRBJ2-4. TRBV21-1 is deemed a pseudogene. The CDR3 is 15 residues long. The CDR3 loop is CASRERVLAKNIQYF. CDR3 bases: TGTGCCAGCCGTGAGAGAGTACTAGCCAAAAACATTCAGTACTTC.

This clonotype has just a few counts. The rearrangement joins TRBV4-2 to TRBJ2-5; no clear D. The V gene's germline CDR1 is LGHNA and CDR2 YNFKEQ. The CDR3 is 12 amino acids. The V end was cut by 5 bases, the J end by 8 bases, with 12 bases between. The DNA for the CDR3 is TGTGCCAGCAGCTACTACCTCCAAACCCAGTACTTC. It translates to CASSYYLQTQYF.

The rearrangement uses TRBV7-8 and TRBJ2-1; tentatively, D is TRBD2 (5 bases). In germline, CDR1 is SGHVS, CDR2 FQNEAQ. This CDR3 has 16 residues. V dropped 5 bases and J dropped 3 bases, with 17 bases sitting between them. The CDR3 loop is CASSHIYRGFYNEQFF. CDR3 nucleotides: TGTGCCAGCAGCCACATATACCGGGGTTTCTACAATGAGCAGTTCTTC.

This clonotype was detected a few times. The rearrangement joins TRBV9 to TRBJ2-7, with a possible D match to TRBD1 (5 bases). Germline CDR1 is SGDLS and CDR2 is YYNGEE. Trimming removed 0 bases at V and 7 bases at J, with 8 bases between. CDR3 size: 12 residues. The CDR3 DNA reads as TGTGCCAGCAGCGTAGGGGGCAATGAGCAGTACTTC. This translates into CASSVGGNEQYF.